This T cell receptor (beta chain) was observed in a study of T cell repertoires in cytomegalovirus infection (dated by TCRdb to between 2019 and 2020). Describing the broader study: Alongside well-studied HLA-B-restricted epitopes, the peptide stimulations were aimed at recently identified HLA-C-restricted CMV epitopes, whose presentation resists viral immunomodulation. The HLA type of each donor mattered for the analysis, because public TCR beta signatures pointed to carriage of CMV infection along with the matching HLA type. Broad study findings and their caveats: The ex vivo response was dominated by HLA-C-restricted CMV-specific TCR beta clonotypes, which also provided the single most frequent clonotype in two of eight donors. In both this cohort and an independent approximately 370-donor cohort, the cumulative frequency of public TCR beta family members distinguished carriers of CMV infection plus the relevant HLA type.

The germline V gene (reference sequence) specifies DFQATT as CDR1 and SNEGSKA as CDR2. From the cysteine through the phenylalanine, the CDR3 covers 13 amino acids. Only CDR3 DNA is held: 39 bases, read in frame from base 1. V is clipped by 1 base and J by 0 bases, and the sequence between their germline boundaries is 7 bases long. A note on this clonotype: This clone's antigen is unknown. Base qualities are missing; no much larger clone stands one base away.

Sequencing was carried out with an Illumina HiSeq 1500. The public reads were reanalyzed by TCRdb: fastp trimming at Q25, MiXCR alignment, in-frame beta chains only. Here each entry gathers all rows of one CDR3 protein and keeps the most common genes and DNA. The sample table contains 450,000 to 600,000 distinct CDR3 sequences; only one count was recorded for 30% to 40% of them. About a sixth of the sample is in the top ten clones. What the treatment or condition label conveys for this sample: in vitro stimulation with specific CMV peptide epitopes to enrich CMV-specific T cells. The sample in question was cultured PBMCs, obtained from culture after CMV antigen stimulation. This receptor was identified in a human donor in good health (CMV status not recorded). Some clones in this sample may be carry-over from other donors' samples. The V and J segments used are TRBV20-1 and TRBJ2-7; the D segment cannot be called with confidence. In nucleotides, the sequence is TGCAGTGCTAGAGGACACAGCTCCTACGAGCAGTACTTC. It encodes CSARGHSSYEQYF.